The entry that follows covers one TCR beta chain sequence. This entry comes from a study of shared clonotypes between healthy human individuals. Libraries were prepared by immunoSEQ multiplex PCR; TCRdb keeps only in-frame clonotypes and omits some of them. Among about 990,000 clones listed, about four fifths were seen once. The clonotype comes from a young man in good health. Some clones in this sample may be carry-over from other donors' samples. The sequenced sample was memory CD4+ T cells from PBMCs. This sample's subset: CD45RA-negative fraction.

The CDR3 here is CASSLEPHGTQYF. The CDR3, as DNA: TGCGCCAGCAGCTTGGAACCCCACGGGACCCAGTACTTC. The gene calls are TRBV5-1 and TRBJ2-5; D not certain. Germline CDR1 is SGHRS and CDR2 is YFSETQ. V dropped 0 bases and J dropped 7 bases, with 10 bases sitting between them. The CDR3 covers 13 residues.